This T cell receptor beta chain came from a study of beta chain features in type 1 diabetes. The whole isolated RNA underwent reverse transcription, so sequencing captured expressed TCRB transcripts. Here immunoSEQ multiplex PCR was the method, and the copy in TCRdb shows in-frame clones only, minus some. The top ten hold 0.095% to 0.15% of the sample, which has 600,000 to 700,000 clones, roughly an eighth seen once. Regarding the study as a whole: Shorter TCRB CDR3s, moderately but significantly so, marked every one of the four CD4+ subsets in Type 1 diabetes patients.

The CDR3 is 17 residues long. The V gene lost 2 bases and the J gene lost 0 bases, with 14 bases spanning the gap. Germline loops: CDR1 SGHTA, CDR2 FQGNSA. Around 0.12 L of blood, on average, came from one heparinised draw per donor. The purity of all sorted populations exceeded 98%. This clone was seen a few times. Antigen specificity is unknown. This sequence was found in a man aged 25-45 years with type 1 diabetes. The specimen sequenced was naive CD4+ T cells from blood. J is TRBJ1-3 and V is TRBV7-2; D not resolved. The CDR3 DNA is TGTGCCAGCAGCTTATTTTGGCAGGCCACCTCTGGAAACACCATATATTTT. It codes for CASSLFWQATSGNTIYF.